This T cell receptor beta chain was identified during a study of identical twins. Regarding the study as a whole: The same donors were not followed; conclusions instead depended on cross-sectional statistical analysis.

Germline V gives CDR1 DFQATT, CDR2 SNEGSKA (reference sequence). Trimming took off 6 bases at V and 0 bases at J, with 12 bases between the two ends. This CDR3 has 14 residues. Of note for this clonotype: Its antigen is not identified.

Each cDNA held unique molecular identifiers, and template switching gave it a universal primer site. Each CDR3 protein is one row after TCRdb ran MiXCR on the 5' RACE reads. The table records 1.5 million to 2 million distinct CDR3 sequences, about 31% of them present only once. Sequencing was carried out using cord blood. The V and J genes are TRBV20-1 and TRBJ1-3; tentative D call: TRBD1 (5 bases). This sequence was found in a newborn girl in good health. For the CDR3, the DNA is TGCAGTGCCATGGGACCGAGCTCTGGAAACACCATATATTTT. Amino acid sequence: CSAMGPSSGNTIYF.